This entry describes one TCR beta chain. This clonotype is considered medium-sized (0.01 to 0.1%). The antigen this receptor binds is unknown. No base qualities exist here, and no much larger clone lies one base off it. This record comes from a study of T cells in AML relapse after transplant (dated by TCRdb to between 2018 and 2021). In the study overall: The remission controls were clinically matched patients who stayed in long-term complete remission and had follow-up of more than 3 years. The remission samples were bone marrow taken about 1 year after HSCT from patients who stayed in complete remission. This retrospective study examined inhibitory receptor expression and TCR repertoires of bone marrow T cells in patients who received allogeneic HSCT for myeloid malignancy.

Here is what the overall study found, with its caveats: TCR repertoire comparisons were based on very few samples, with only a few individuals included per group for unsorted bone marrow.

The library was produced with PCR. A modified RACE PCR protocol, not multiplex PCR, was used to amplify TCR alpha and beta chains from RNA. Libraries were sequenced on an Illumina MiSeq, and raw reads were demultiplexed according to sample-specific barcode combinations. Per the original workflow: MiXCR software was used to identify TCR clonotypes from the sequencing reads. TCRdb passed the public sequencing reads through fastp at Q25 and MiXCR, retaining productive beta sequences. Each entry is one CDR3 protein sequence, shown with its most common DNA and genes. TCRdb's processing, not the study's, gives the V and J calls here. In this sample the table shows some 1,500 distinct CDR3 sequences, 6.6% of which occur a single time. The top ten constitute 50% of the sample. The CDR3 goes from the cysteine to the phenylalanine over 15 residues. This entry keeps only the CDR3 DNA: 45 bases, framed from base 1. V drops 3 bases and J drops 0 bases, leaving 9 bases in between. CDR1 MNHEY and CDR2 SVGAGI are derived from the germline V gene.

The TCR comes from a human donor who had a stem cell transplant for acute myeloid leukemia. After a transplant, not all T cells may be the patient's own; some may come from the graft donor. Recombination connected TRBV6-5 to TRBJ2-1, with the D gene too uncertain to name. The input for sequencing was bone marrow, either the whole sample or a sorted T cell fraction (not recorded which), taken in complete remission. The DNA sequence is as follows: TGTGCCAGCAGTTATCAGTTGAGCTCCTACAATGAGCAGTTCTTC. Its translation reads: CASSYQLSSYNEQFF.